This T cell receptor beta chain was captured by sequencing in a study of STAT5B mutations in CD4+ large granular lymphocyte leukemia. Study-level findings and limits: No patients shared main leukemic clonotypes, though around 25% appeared at low frequency elsewhere.

Controls came from buffy coats of healthy blood donors. Notes on this clone: What it binds is not known.

The CDR3 runs to 13 residues. Trimming cost V 3 bases and J 5 bases, with 8 bases left between them. CDR1 and CDR2 (germline): LNHNV, YYDKDF (reference sequence). Assay used: immunoSEQ multiplex PCR; TCRdb lists only in-frame clones, some missing. This sample yields over 30,000 clones, of which about four fifths are seen a single time; about 4.4% belongs to the top ten. The sequence came from a human donor in good health. The chain is built from TRBV15 and TRBJ2-1; no clear D. Sample: CD4+ T cells from blood buffy coats. In DNA, the CDR3 is TGTGCCACCAGCAGGGTTGACAACAATGAGCAGTTCTTC. Translation gives CATSRVDNNEQFF.